This T cell receptor beta chain was profiled in a study of cytomegalovirus exposure and HLA in healthy donors. The study, taken as a whole, reports: Rarity marked most TCR sequences, yet some public TCRs occurred in many donors. Cytomegalovirus status, reportedly, was diagnosed with high specificity and sensitivity by the classifier. A later analysis linked a missense DCLRE1C variant to TCR beta V- and J-gene trimming. A few V segments could not be told apart, such as TRBV6-2 and TRBV6-3, and were left out.

13 Jbeta primers and 60 Vbeta primers were used for the PCR. Assay used: immunoSEQ multiplex PCR; TCRdb lists only in-frame clones, some missing. This table holds 140,000 to 150,000 clones, around 75% found once. Per the germline V gene, CDR1 is LNHNV and CDR2 is YYDKDF (reference sequence). This CDR3 is 16 amino acids long. Trimming took 7 bases from V and 2 from J, leaving 20 bases between them. A remark on this clone: Its specificity is not known.

This TCR was recovered from a woman in her twenties or thirties in good health and CMV-seronegative. The sample was PBMCs. The gene calls are TRBV15 and TRBJ1-1; possible D gene TRBD1, 5 bases. The DNA for the CDR3 is TGTGCCACCACCTCAAGCAGGGTAAGGAAAAACACTGAAGCTTTCTTT. Translating it yields CATTSSRVRKNTEAFF. The whole variable domain, remainder taken from reference TRBV15 and TRBJ1-1, is DAMVIQNPRYQVTQFGKPVTLSCSQTLNHNVMYWYQQKSSQAPKLLFHYYDKDFNNEADTPDNFQSRRPNTSFCFLDIRSPGLGDTAMYLCATTSSRVRKNTEAFFGQGTRLTVV.